The clone carrying this TCR beta chain was detected a few times. The antigen remains undetermined. The data are from a study of human T cells and chemical hapten exposure. Study overall: Application of 0.01% DPC to the upper back was done by patch test, with a reading at 6 days. Study findings and constraints: Healthy individuals' immune responses may differ from those of donors, who had alopecia. No alteration of TCRs above 1 in 1000 frequency was seen with DPC sensitization.

Unique molecular identifiers were attached to individual cDNA molecules during library preparation. TCRdb recomputed calls from the RACE reads with MiXCR, one row per CDR3 protein. This sample has 350,000 to 400,000 distinct CDR3 sequences, with about 6.9% found just once. Regarding time point: patch test 2, 6 weeks after DPC sensitization. Treatment denoted: therapeutic diphenylcyclopropenone sensitization with weekly scalp DPC. The germline V and J ends were trimmed by 6 bases and 7 bases, with 16 bases remaining between them. Germline CDR1 and CDR2: MNHEY and SVGAGI. This CDR3 is 15 amino acids long.

V and J are TRBV6-5 and TRBJ1-6; D unclear. This TCR was recovered from a woman younger than 30 with alopecia areata. Some clones in this sample may be carry-over from other donors' samples. Sample: whole blood, taken in connection with sensitization to the hapten diphenylcyclopropenone (DPC). This CDR3 reads CASRPIYGRNSPLHF. The CDR3, as DNA: TGTGCCAGCAGGCCTATTTATGGGAGGAATTCACCCCTCCACTTT.